This TCR beta chain was documented in a study of siplizumab effects on memory and regulatory T cells. Study conclusions and caveats: Proof of suppressive function in proliferating Tregs from siplizumab cultures was not established.

TCRdb keeps only in-frame clones here, not all; method: immunoSEQ multiplex PCR. The sample has some 100,000 clones; approximately 94% are singletons. This CDR3 region has 17 residues. Germline CDR1 SGHRS, CDR2 YFSETQ. V lost 1 base, J lost 3 bases, and 6 bases stayed unmatched. This clone was found a few times. Its antigen is not identified. The origin of this receptor is a human donor in good health. Sequences were obtained from non-Treg CD4+ T cells sorted from blood. This rearrangement joins TRBV5-1 to TRBJ2-1, with 11 bases aligning to TRBD2. Written as DNA, the CDR3 is TGCGCCAGCAGCTTGATTTCCGGGACTAGCGGCTACAATGAGCAGTTCTTC. Its translation: CASSLISGTSGYNEQFF.